This entry lists 14 T cell receptor beta chains sequenced from one sample in a study of identical twins. TCRdb ran MiXCR on the 5' RACE reads and lists one entry per CDR3 protein. Among hundreds of thousands of distinct CDR3 sequences listed, roughly 7% were seen once. The same data also went into a second study, on yellow fever vaccine responses in identical twins.

Specimen: memory (CD45RO+) T cells sorted from blood. The receptors come from a young woman in good health.

The gene calls are TRBV12-3 or TRBV12-4 and TRBJ1-6, with D perhaps matching TRBD1 (5 bases). V was trimmed by 6 bases and J by 7 bases, leaving 19 bases between them. This CDR3 region has 16 residues. CDR3 protein: CASSHTRGGGNSPLHF. The CDR3 DNA reads as TGTGCCAGCAGCCACACCCGAGGTGGGGGGAATTCACCCCTCCACTTT.

This chain uses TRBV20-1 with TRBJ1-2, with a weak D call TRBD1 (5 bases). Germline values: CDR1 DFQATT, CDR2 SNEGSKA (reference sequence). This CDR3 has 14 amino acids. V was clipped by 4 bases and J by 3 bases, with 15 bases between them. In nucleotides, the CDR3 is TGCAGTGCTACGACCAGCACAGGTGACTATGGCTACACCTTC. Translating gives CSATTSTGDYGYTF.

This chain uses TRBV15 with TRBJ1-5; 8 bases align to TRBD1. The CDR3 runs to 14 residues. Trimming cost V 6 bases and J 6 bases; bases outside gene matches: 7. Germline assignment: CDR1 LNHNV and CDR2 YYDKDF (reference sequence). The CDR3 spells CATSADREVQPQHF. The CDR3 DNA reads TGTGCCACCAGTGCGGACAGGGAGGTTCAGCCCCAGCATTTT.

The chain recombines TRBV6-4 with TRBJ2-1, with a tentative D call TRBD1 (6 bases). The CDR3 has 16 amino acids. Germline CDR1 MRHNA, CDR2 SNTAGT. The V end lost 0 bases, the J end lost 0 bases, and 9 bases lay between the germline ends. Here the CDR3 DNA reads TGTGCCAGCAGTGACTCGAGGGGGAGCTCCTACAATGAGCAGTTCTTC. Translation: CASSDSRGSSYNEQFF.

The CDR3 nucleotides are TGTGCCAGCAGTGGACTAGGGAGCTCCTACAATGAGCAGTTCTTC. Residues: CASSGLGSSYNEQFF. J is TRBJ2-1 and V is TRBV6-1; a weak D match, TRBD2 (6 bases). The germline V and J ends were trimmed by 4 bases and 0 bases, with 10 bases remaining between them. Germline CDR1 and CDR2: MNHNS and SASEGT. The CDR3 has 15 amino acids.

The sample holds a few counts of this clonotype. The gene calls are TRBV7-9 and TRBJ2-5; 8 positions match TRBD1. The V segment lost 1 base and the J segment 5 bases; nucleotides outside the gene matches: 6. The CDR3 has 15 residues. Germline-derived CDR1 and CDR2 are SEHNR and FQNEAQ (reference sequence). This CDR3 is CASSLGRTGQETQYF. The CDR3 region has the DNA TGTGCCAGCAGCTTAGGAAGGACAGGGCAGGAGACCCAGTACTTC. The whole variable domain, filled in from reference TRBV7-9 and TRBJ2-5, reads DTGVSQNPRHKITKRGQNVTFRCDPISEHNRLYWYRQTLGQGPEFLTYFQNEAQLEKSRLLSDRFSAERPKGSFSTLEIQRTEQGDSAMYLCASSLGRTGQETQYFGPGTRLLVL.

This rearrangement joins TRBV15 to TRBJ2-5, with D maybe TRBD1 (7 bases). The CDR3 totals 15 residues. Between the trimmed V and J ends, which lost 1 base and 4 bases, there was a span of 13 bases. The germline CDR1 and CDR2 sequences are LNHNV and YYDKDF (reference sequence). CDR3 sequence (DNA): TGTGCCACCAGCAGAGGCAGGGGGGTTGGAGAGACCCAGTACTTC. Translation gives CATSRGRGVGETQYF.

The J gene is TRBJ2-3, the V gene TRBV3-1, with D perhaps matching TRBD1 or TRBD2 (5 bases each). Germline loops: CDR1 LGHDT, CDR2 YNNKEL (reference sequence). Trimming took off 3 bases at V and 0 bases at J, with 16 bases between the two ends. The CDR3 loop spans 17 amino acids. CDR3 sequence (DNA): TGTGCCAGCAGCCAGCCGACCGGGACGGTTAGCACAGATACGCAGTATTTT. This encodes CASSQPTGTVSTDTQYF.

This clonotype was detected ten times or more. This chain links TRBV4-1 with TRBJ1-5; 7 nucleotides match TRBD1. The CDR3 has 15 amino acids. Germline values: CDR1 MGHRA, CDR2 YSYEKL. V lost 1 base, J lost 6 bases, and 6 bases stayed unmatched. The CDR3 spells CASSQADRESQPQHF. The CDR3 nucleotides read TGCGCCAGCAGCCAAGCCGACAGGGAAAGTCAGCCCCAGCATTTT.

This chain uses TRBV7-9 with TRBJ2-7, with TRBD1 matching over 9 bases. The CDR3 length is 13 residues. The germline V gene has CDR1 SEHNR and CDR2 FQNEAQ (reference sequence). The V segment lost 7 bases and the J segment 7 bases; nucleotides outside the gene matches: 8. CDR3 DNA sequence: TGTGCCAGCACCCGGGACAGGGTGGATGAGCAGTACGTC. This translates into CASTRDRVDEQYV.

This clonotype was found a few times. V usage is TRBV7-8 and J usage is TRBJ2-7; D gene ambiguous. V lost 1 base to trimming and J lost 2 bases, with 12 bases between them. There are 15 residues in the CDR3. Germline CDR1 is SGHVS and CDR2 is FQNEAQ. The CDR3 DNA reads TGTGCCAGCAGCTTAGGATCGGGTAATCCCTACGAGCAGTACTTC. Amino acid sequence: CASSLGSGNPYEQYF.

This clonotype has a count of ten or more. V and J are TRBV29-1 and TRBJ1-1; D unresolved. Looked up from germline, CDR1 is SQVTM and CDR2 is ANQGSEA. This CDR3 spans 13 amino acids. The ends were cut back, 4 bases at V and 1 base at J, with 10 bases in the middle. Written as DNA, the CDR3 is TGCAGCGTTGCGCCCCTACAGAACACTGAAGCTTTCTTT. It yields the protein CSVAPLQNTEAFF.

The V gene is TRBV28, the J gene TRBJ2-7, with 7 bases lining up with TRBD2. This CDR3 region has 15 residues. Trimming removed 5 bases from V and 3 bases from J; junction bases left unmatched: 10. CDR1 is MDHEN and CDR2 is SYDVKM in the germline V gene. The CDR3 bases are TGTGCCAGCAGTACCCCTTGGGCGGGAGTCTACGAGCAGTACTTC. Protein product: CASSTPWAGVYEQYF.

This clonotype occurred many times. The chain links TRBV28 to TRBJ2-2; 10 positions agree with TRBD1. The CDR3 extends over 15 amino acids. Germline CDR1 and CDR2: MDHEN and SYDVKM. Unmatched junction bases numbered 6, after V lost 6 bases and J lost 5 bases. The CDR3 DNA is TGTGCCAGCAGACTCGACAGGGGGCTTACCGGGGAGCTGTTTTTT. This encodes CASRLDRGLTGELFF. The full variable domain, with the rest looked up from reference TRBV28 and TRBJ2-2, is DVKVTQSSRYLVKRTGEKVFLECVQDMDHENMFWYRQDPGLGLRLIYFSYDVKMKEKGDIPEGYSVSREKKERFSLILESASTNQTSMYLCASRLDRGLTGELFFGEGSRLTVL.